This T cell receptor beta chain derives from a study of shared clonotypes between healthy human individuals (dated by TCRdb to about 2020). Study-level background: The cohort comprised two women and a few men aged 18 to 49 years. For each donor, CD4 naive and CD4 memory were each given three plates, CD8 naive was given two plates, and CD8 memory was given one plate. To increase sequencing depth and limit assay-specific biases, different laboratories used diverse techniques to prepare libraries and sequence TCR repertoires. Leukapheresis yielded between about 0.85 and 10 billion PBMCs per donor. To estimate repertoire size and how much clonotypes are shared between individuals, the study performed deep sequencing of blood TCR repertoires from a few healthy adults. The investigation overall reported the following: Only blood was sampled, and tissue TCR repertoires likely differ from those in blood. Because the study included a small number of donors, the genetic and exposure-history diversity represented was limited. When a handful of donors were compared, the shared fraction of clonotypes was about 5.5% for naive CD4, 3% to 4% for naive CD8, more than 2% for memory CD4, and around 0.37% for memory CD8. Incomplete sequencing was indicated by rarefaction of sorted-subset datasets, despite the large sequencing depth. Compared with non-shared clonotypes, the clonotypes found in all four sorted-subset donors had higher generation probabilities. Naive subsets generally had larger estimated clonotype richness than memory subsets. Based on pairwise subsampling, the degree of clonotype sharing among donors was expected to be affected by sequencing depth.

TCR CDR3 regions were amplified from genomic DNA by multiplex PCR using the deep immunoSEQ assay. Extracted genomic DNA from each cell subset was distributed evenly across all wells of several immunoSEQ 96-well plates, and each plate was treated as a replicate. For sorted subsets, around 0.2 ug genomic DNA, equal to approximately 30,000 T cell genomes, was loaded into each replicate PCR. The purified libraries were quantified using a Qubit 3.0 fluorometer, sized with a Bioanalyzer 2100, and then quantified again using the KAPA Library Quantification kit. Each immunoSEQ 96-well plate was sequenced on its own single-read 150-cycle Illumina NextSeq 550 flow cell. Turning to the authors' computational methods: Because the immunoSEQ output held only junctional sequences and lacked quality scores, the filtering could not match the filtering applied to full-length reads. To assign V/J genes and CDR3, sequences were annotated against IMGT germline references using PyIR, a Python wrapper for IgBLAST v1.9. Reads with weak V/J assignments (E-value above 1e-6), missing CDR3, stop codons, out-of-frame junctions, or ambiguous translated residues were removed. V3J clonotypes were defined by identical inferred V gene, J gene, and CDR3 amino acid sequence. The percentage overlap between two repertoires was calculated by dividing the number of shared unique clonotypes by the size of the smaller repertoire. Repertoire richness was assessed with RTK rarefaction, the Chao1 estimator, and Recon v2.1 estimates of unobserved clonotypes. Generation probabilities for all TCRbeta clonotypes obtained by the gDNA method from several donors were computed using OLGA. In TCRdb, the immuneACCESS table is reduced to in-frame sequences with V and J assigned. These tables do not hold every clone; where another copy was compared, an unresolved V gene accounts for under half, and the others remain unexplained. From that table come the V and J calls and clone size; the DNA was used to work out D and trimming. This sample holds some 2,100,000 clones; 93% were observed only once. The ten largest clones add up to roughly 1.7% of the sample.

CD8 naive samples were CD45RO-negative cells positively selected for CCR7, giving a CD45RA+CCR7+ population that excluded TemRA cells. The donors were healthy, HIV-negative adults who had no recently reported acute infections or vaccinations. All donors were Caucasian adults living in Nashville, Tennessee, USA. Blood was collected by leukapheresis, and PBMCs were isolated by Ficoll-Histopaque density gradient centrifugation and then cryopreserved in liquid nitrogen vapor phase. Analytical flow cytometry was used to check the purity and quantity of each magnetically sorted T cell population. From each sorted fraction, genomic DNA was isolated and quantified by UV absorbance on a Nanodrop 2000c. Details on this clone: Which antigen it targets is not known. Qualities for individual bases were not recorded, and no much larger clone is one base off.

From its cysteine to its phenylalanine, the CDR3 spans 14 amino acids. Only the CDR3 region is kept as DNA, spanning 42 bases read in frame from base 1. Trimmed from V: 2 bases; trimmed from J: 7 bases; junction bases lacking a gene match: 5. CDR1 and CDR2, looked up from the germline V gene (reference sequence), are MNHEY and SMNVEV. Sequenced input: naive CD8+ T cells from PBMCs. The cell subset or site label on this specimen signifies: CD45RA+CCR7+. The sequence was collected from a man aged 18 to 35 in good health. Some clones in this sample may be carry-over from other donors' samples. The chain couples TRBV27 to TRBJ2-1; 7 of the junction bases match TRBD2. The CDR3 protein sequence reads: CASSLVGLENEQFF. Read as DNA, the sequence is TGTGCCAGCAGTTTAGTTGGACTAGAGAATGAGCAGTTCTTC.